This entry is about one T cell receptor beta chain. This CDR3 is 11 amino acids long. Germline V gene data show CDR1 as DFQATT and CDR2 as SNEGSKA (reference sequence). Trimming stripped 3 bases from V and 4 bases from J, with 6 bases between. These data come from a study of T-cell memory formation after mild COVID-19. From the 5' RACE reads, TCRdb called clonotypes with MiXCR, one entry per CDR3 protein. Of 200,000 to 300,000 distinct CDR3 sequences detected, around 15% appear once; the ten largest clones hold roughly 21%. The V call is TRBV20-1, the J call TRBJ1-1; a weak D match, TRBD1 (5 bases). The origin of this receptor is a young man who had mild COVID-19 (a few samples of this study predate the infection). Cell type and time point are not known. The sample taken for sequencing was PBMCs or a T cell subset sorted from them (not recorded which). CDR3 sequence: CSARGGTEAFF. The CDR3 coding sequence is TGCAGTGCTAGGGGGGGCACTGAAGCTTTCTTT.